Listed below are T cell receptor beta chains from one sample, sequenced in a study of T-cell reconstitution after alpha-beta-depleted transplantation in children. TCRdb reprocessed the PCR reads with MiXCR, giving one entry per CDR3 protein. The repertoire holds about 610,000 distinct CDR3 sequences, with 10% to 13% as singletons. The sequencing used PBMCs from the stem cell graft donor, collected from the stem cell graft. The receptors were gathered from a human donor who donated a stem cell graft to a child with acute myeloid leukemia. Each CDR3 is given with its conserved first and last residue. A D gene is named only where the DNA matches it firmly. Clone size appears in some rows only: once, few, many, or a class for an expanded clone.

CDR3 protein	CDR3 DNA	clone size	V gene	D gene	J gene
CSAPTSGSFQETQYF	TGCAGTGCGCCGACTAGCGGGAGCTTCCAAGAGACCCAGTACTTC	many	TRBV20-1	TRBD2	TRBJ2-5
CASSSGLAYNEQFF	TGCGCCAGCAGCTCGGGACTAGCATACAATGAGCAGTTCTTC	many	TRBV5-1	TRBD2	TRBJ2-1
CASSVSGAGETQYF	TGTGCCAGCAGCGTCTCAGGGGCAGGGGAGACCCAGTACTTC	many	TRBV12-3/TRBV12-4	NA	TRBJ2-5
CASSTGTSGIEQYF	TGCGCCAGCAGCACCGGGACTAGCGGGATCGAGCAGTACTTC	few	TRBV5-1	TRBD2	TRBJ2-7
CASSELDGINEKLFF	TGTGCCAGCAGTGAATTGGACGGGATTAATGAAAAACTGTTTTTT	NA	TRBV25-1	NA	TRBJ1-4
CASSPLGQQETQYF	TGTGCCAGCTCACCTCTGGGCCAACAAGAGACCCAGTACTTC	many	TRBV18	NA	TRBJ2-5
CSVVPGTAAYNEQFF	TGCAGCGTTGTGCCCGGGACAGCAGCCTACAATGAGCAGTTCTTC	NA	TRBV29-1	TRBD1	TRBJ2-1
CASSLLQETEAFF	TGTGCCAGCAGTTTACTACAGGAGACTGAAGCTTTCTTT	many	TRBV6-2/TRBV6-3	NA	TRBJ1-1
CAIRTGRNTGELFF	TGTGCCATCAGGACAGGACGCAACACCGGGGAGCTGTTTTTT	NA	TRBV6-1	TRBD1	TRBJ2-2
CASSELGQGGGAFF	TGTGCCAGCAGTGAATTAGGACAGGGAGGGGGAGCTTTCTTT	NA	TRBV25-1	TRBD1	TRBJ1-1
CASSQDLGEYF	TGTGCCAGCAGCCAAGACCTTGGGGAGTACTTC	NA	TRBV3-1	NA	TRBJ2-5
CSARDLSGSGYEQYF	TGCAGTGCTAGAGATCTTAGCGGGAGCGGCTACGAGCAGTACTTC	many	TRBV20-1	TRBD2	TRBJ2-7
CASAGQDNEKLFF	TGTGCCAGCGCCGGACAGGACAATGAAAAACTGTTTTTT	NA	TRBV6-1	TRBD1	TRBJ1-4
CASSQDLAGGVNIQYF	TGCGCCAGCAGCCAAGATCTAGCGGGAGGTGTAAACATTCAGTACTTC	many	TRBV4-3	TRBD2	TRBJ2-4
CSASPTSGPSEQYF	TGCAGTGCTAGCCCAACCTCCGGGCCCAGCGAGCAGTACTTC	few	TRBV20-1	NA	TRBJ2-7
CSAGRGGQPQHF	TGCAGTGCTGGAAGGGGGGGACAGCCCCAGCATTTT	many	TRBV20-1	NA	TRBJ1-5
CASSRNANYGYTF	TGTGCCAGCAGTCGGAACGCTAACTATGGCTACACCTTC	NA	TRBV12-3/TRBV12-4	NA	TRBJ1-2
CATSDVGASGRDEQFF	TGTGCCACCAGTGATGTGGGAGCTAGCGGGAGAGATGAGCAGTTCTTC	many	TRBV24-1	TRBD2	TRBJ2-1
CASSLYRMGTPQETQYF	TGTGCCAGCAGTTTGTATCGGATGGGCACTCCACAAGAGACCCAGTACTTC	many	TRBV27	NA	TRBJ2-5
CSAVNLGDPLGEQYF	TGCAGTGCCGTGAATCTCGGGGACCCCTTGGGGGAGCAGTACTTC	few	TRBV20-1	NA	TRBJ2-7
CASSSSGGSNQPQHF	TGTGCCAGCAGTTCGTCAGGGGGAAGCAATCAGCCCCAGCATTTT	few	TRBV12-3/TRBV12-4	TRBD1	TRBJ1-5
CSVGFGVQIYEQYF	TGCAGCGTTGGGTTTGGTGTACAGATCTACGAGCAGTACTTC	many	TRBV29-1	NA	TRBJ2-7
CASSLGQRAYQETQYF	TGTGCCAGCAGTTTGGGACAGCGGGCGTACCAAGAGACCCAGTACTTC	few	TRBV6-2/TRBV6-3	NA	TRBJ2-5
CSVDGGQGASNYGYTF	TGCAGCGTTGACGGGGGACAGGGGGCTTCCAACTATGGCTACACCTTC	NA	TRBV29-1	TRBD1	TRBJ1-2
CSVVLLAGAVSDTQYF	TGCAGCGTTGTGCTACTAGCGGGAGCCGTTTCGGATACGCAGTATTTT	few	TRBV29-1	TRBD2	TRBJ2-3
CASGPVSPSSYNEQFF	TGTGCCAGCGGCCCCGTGAGTCCGAGCTCCTACAATGAGCAGTTCTTC	NA	TRBV27	NA	TRBJ2-1
CSAPPGRGSYNEQFF	TGCAGTGCGCCACCCGGGAGGGGGTCCTACAATGAGCAGTTCTTC	NA	TRBV20-1	TRBD2	TRBJ2-1